The 26 T cell receptor beta chains reported below all come from one sample, sequenced in a study of PD-1 blockade in classical Hodgkin lymphoma. Brentuximab vedotin exposure varied among the patients, all of whom had relapsed after autologous stem cell transplantation. Measured with immunoSEQ multiplex PCR; TCRdb has only the in-frame clones, and not every one. The sample lists more than 70,000 clones, 80% to 95% occurring once. The sample was peripheral blood mononuclear cells (PBMCs), taken before the second cycle of nivolumab. The receptors shown here come from a human donor with classical Hodgkin lymphoma.

CDR3 residues: CASRGTGGFYEQYF. In DNA form, the CDR3 reads TGTGCCAGCAGGGGGACAGGGGGTTTTTACGAGCAGTACTTC. The J gene is TRBJ2-7, the V gene TRBV6-5, with TRBD1 identical over 11 bases. This CDR3 spans 14 amino acids. Trimming removed 6 bases from V and 4 bases from J; junction bases left unmatched: 5. Germline-derived CDR1 and CDR2 are MNHEY and SVGAGI.

The rearrangement links TRBV9 to TRBJ1-1, with D unresolved. The germline V and J ends were trimmed by 6 bases and 0 bases, with 15 bases remaining between them. CDR3 length: 15 residues. Germline V gene sequence: CDR1 SGDLS, CDR2 YYNGEE. CDR3 in DNA: TGTGCCAGCACCGCCCTCGGGTCCATGAACACTGAAGCTTTCTTT. Translated: CASTALGSMNTEAFF. The whole variable domain, remainder taken from reference TRBV9 and TRBJ1-1, is DSGVTQTPKHLITATGQRVTLRCSPRSGDLSVYWYQQSLDQGLQFLIQYYNGEERAKGNILERFSAQQFPDLHSELNLSSLELGDSALYFCASTALGSMNTEAFFGQGTRLTVV.

In its sample, this clone was seen once. The chain has TRBV4-1 and TRBJ2-1; 9 bases are a match to TRBD2. The CDR3 totals 16 residues. The germline V gene encodes CDR1 MGHRA and CDR2 YSYEKL. V lost 4 bases and J lost 3; bases outside the gene matches: 7. For the CDR3, the DNA is TGCGCCAGCAGCCCACCCCTAGCGGGACGCTACAATGAGCAGTTCTTC. Translating gives CASSPPLAGRYNEQFF.

The chain uses TRBV9 and TRBJ2-1; TRBD2 aligns across 12 bases. This CDR3 spans 15 amino acids. The germline V gene encodes CDR1 SGDLS and CDR2 YYNGEE. Trimming removed 2 bases from V and 9 bases from J; junction bases left unmatched: 6. Here the CDR3 reads CASSVLAGGPVEQFF. The DNA for the CDR3 is TGTGCCAGCAGCGTTCTAGCGGGAGGGCCGGTTGAGCAGTTCTTC.

The rearrangement uses TRBV6-5 and TRBJ1-5; TRBD1 matches at 12 bases. The CDR3 loop spans 14 amino acids. The V gene's germline CDR1 is MNHEY and CDR2 SVGAGI. V lost 6 bases to trimming and J lost 6 bases; unmatched junction nucleotides: 3. The CDR3 DNA sequence: TGTGCCAGCAGGGGACAGGGGGCGACTCAGCCCCAGCATTTT. Its protein product is CASRGQGATQPQHF.

This clone came up once. The CDR3 here is CASRGDTQYF. The DNA for the CDR3 is TGTGCCAGCCGGGGGGATACGCAGTATTTT. The rearrangement uses TRBV2 and TRBJ2-3; the D gene is possibly TRBD2 (6 bases). The CDR3 runs to 10 residues. Germline values: CDR1 SNHLY, CDR2 FYNNEI. The V end was cut by 8 bases, the J end by 6 bases, with 6 bases between.

This chain links TRBV9 with TRBJ2-7, with TRBD2 matching over 11 bases. This CDR3 has 16 amino acids. Looked up from germline, CDR1 is SGDLS and CDR2 is YYNGEE. The ends lost 4 bases at V and 2 bases at J; junction bases unmatched: 8. CDR3 in amino acids: CASSPGVLAGAYEQYF. CDR3 nucleotides: TGTGCCAGCAGCCCAGGGGTACTAGCGGGAGCCTACGAGCAGTACTTC.

The chain links TRBV27 to TRBJ2-1; no reliable D call. CDR1 is MNHEY and CDR2 is SMNVEV in the germline V gene (reference sequence). The V gene lost 3 bases and the J gene lost 10 bases, with 16 bases spanning the gap. There are 14 residues in the CDR3. The CDR3 DNA reads as TGTGCCAGCAGTTTCTCCGAGACCCTCAGGGAGCAGTTCTTC. This sequence encodes CASSFSETLREQFF.

This rearrangement joins TRBV9 to TRBJ1-2, with D unresolved. The CDR3 has 13 amino acids. Germline-derived CDR1 and CDR2 are SGDLS and YYNGEE. V lost 0 bases and J 8 bases, leaving 11 bases between the germline ends. This CDR3 reads CASSVATEMGYTF. DNA of the CDR3: TGTGCCAGCAGCGTAGCTACCGAGATGGGCTACACCTTC.

The rearrangement uses TRBV27 and TRBJ1-4; D is unresolved. CDR3 length: 15 residues. Trimming pared 5 bases from V and 7 bases from J, leaving 17 bases between. CDR1 is MNHEY, CDR2 SMNVEV, per germline (reference sequence). The chain's CDR3 is CASSPTALDREKLFF. The CDR3 DNA follows: TGTGCCAGCAGTCCTACAGCCCTGGACCGTGAAAAACTGTTTTTT.

V usage is TRBV19 and J usage is TRBJ2-7; 10 bases agree with TRBD2. Germline CDR1 reads LNHDA; CDR2 reads SQIVND (reference sequence). This CDR3 has 15 residues. The V and J ends lost 7 bases and 2 bases, in that order; junction bases with no gene match: 8. CDR3 nucleotide sequence: TGTGCCAGTACGAGAGCGGGAGGGCCCACCTACGAGCAGTACTTC. Its translation is CASTRAGGPTYEQYF.

This clone has just one count. The chain links TRBV7-9 to TRBJ2-3; TRBD2 matches 11 bases. The V gene's germline CDR1 is SEHNR and CDR2 FQNEAQ (reference sequence). CDR3 size: 17 residues. Unmatched junction bases numbered 8, after V lost 1 base and J lost 5 bases. The CDR3 here is CASSLEELAGAGDTQYF. The CDR3 DNA reads as TGTGCCAGCAGCTTAGAAGAACTAGCGGGAGCTGGAGATACGCAGTATTTT.

The genes are TRBV19 and TRBJ2-1; D might be TRBD1 (6 bases). Looked up from germline, CDR1 is LNHDA and CDR2 is SQIVND (reference sequence). There are 15 residues in the CDR3. Trimming removed 6 bases at V and 10 bases at J, with 22 bases between. This CDR3 reads CASSHQGSGSNEQFF. The CDR3 DNA reads as TGTGCCAGTAGCCATCAGGGGTCGGGATCAAACGAGCAGTTCTTC.

The J gene is TRBJ2-2, the V gene TRBV10-1, with 7 nucleotides matching TRBD1. Germline CDR1 WNHNN, CDR2 SYGVQD (reference sequence). CDR3 size: 18 residues. V lost 2 bases to trimming and J lost 3 bases; unmatched junction nucleotides: 12. CDR3 sequence (DNA): TGCGCCAGCAGTGAGCCGCCCTCGGGGACAGAGTACACCGGGGAGCTGTTTTTT. This codes for CASSEPPSGTEYTGELFF.

The rearrangement joins TRBV9 to TRBJ2-7; either TRBD1 or TRBD2 may fit D (6 bases each). This CDR3 is 17 amino acids long. Between the trimmed V and J ends, which lost 0 bases and 2 bases, there was a span of 18 bases. Germline V gene sequence: CDR1 SGDLS, CDR2 YYNGEE. As DNA, the CDR3 is TGTGCCAGCAGCGTAGGCAGGGGTGGGAGGCCGGCCTACGAGCAGTACTTC. Encoded protein: CASSVGRGGRPAYEQYF.

The chain links TRBV7-2 to TRBJ2-1, with TRBD2 matching 10 bases. The V and J ends lost 1 base and 7 bases, in that order; junction bases with no gene match: 4. This CDR3 is built from 15 residues. In germline, CDR1 is SGHTA, CDR2 FQGNSA. CDR3 bases: TGTGCCAGCAGCTTAGGAGGGACTAGCGAAAATGAGCAGTTCTTC. It specifies CASSLGGTSENEQFF.

CDR3 DNA sequence: TGTGCCTGGAGTGTAGCGGGTGATGAAGCTTTCTTT. This encodes CAWSVAGDEAFF. J is TRBJ1-1 and V is TRBV30; D is unresolved. The CDR3 length is 12 residues. From germline, CDR1 is GTSNPN and CDR2 SVGIG (reference sequence). V shed 0 bases and J shed 7 bases, with 9 bases lying between them.

In DNA, the CDR3 is TGTGCCAGCAGCCCCCGGACAGGGGGCACCGGGGAGCTGTTTTTT. This translates into CASSPRTGGTGELFF. The rearrangement joins TRBV14 to TRBJ2-2; 10 nucleotides line up with TRBD1. Germline CDR1 reads SGHDN; CDR2 reads FVKESK. Trimming at V came to 4 bases and at J to 4 bases, leaving 3 bases not matched to a gene. The CDR3 contains 15 residues.

This clone was picked up a small number of times. The V gene is TRBV5-5, the J gene TRBJ1-1, with D possibly being TRBD1 (6 bases). Deletions cut 3 bases from V and 5 bases from J, with 17 bases between. Germline values: CDR1 SGHKS, CDR2 YYEKEE (reference sequence). The CDR3 length is 15 residues. CDR3 protein: CASSWGGGGRTEAFF. Written as DNA, the CDR3 is TGTGCCAGCAGCTGGGGAGGGGGAGGGAGAACTGAAGCTTTCTTT.

This chain joins TRBV5-1 and TRBJ2-7, with a tentative D call TRBD2 (6 bases). The CDR3 spans 13 residues. The germline V and J ends were trimmed by 4 bases and 5 bases, with 13 bases remaining between them. CDR1 and CDR2 from the germline V gene are SGHRS and YFSETQ. In nucleotides, the CDR3 is TGCGCCAGCAGCCCGGGACTTACGGACGAGCAGTACTTC. Translating it yields CASSPGLTDEQYF.

This clone appeared once. The rearrangement joins TRBV28 to TRBJ2-2, with D unresolved. Trimming pared 8 bases from V and 5 bases from J, leaving 9 bases between. The CDR3 contains 12 residues. CDR1 is MDHEN and CDR2 is SYDVKM in the germline V gene. The CDR3 nucleotides are TGTGCCAGCCTCCTAAGAACCGGGGAGCTGTTTTTT. Residues: CASLLRTGELFF.

The chain links TRBV4-1 to TRBJ1-2; possible D gene TRBD1, 6 bases. CDR1 and CDR2 (germline): MGHRA, YSYEKL. The CDR3 has 14 amino acids. Trimming shortened V by 5 bases and J by 2 bases, and 12 bases separated the two germline ends. The CDR3 loop reads CASSGPGGNYGYTF. In DNA form, the CDR3 reads TGCGCCAGCAGCGGACCTGGGGGCAACTATGGCTACACCTTC.

This chain uses TRBV5-1 with TRBJ1-1, with D possibly matching TRBD1 (6 bases). Germline V CDR1 and CDR2: SGHRS, YFSETQ. The V end was cut by 3 bases, the J end by 3 bases, with 21 bases between. The CDR3 has 17 amino acids. In DNA form, the CDR3 reads TGCGCCAGCAGCTGGGGGGCAGGGGTTGTTTCGGACACTGAAGCTTTCTTT. Residues: CASSWGAGVVSDTEAFF.

V usage is TRBV2 and J usage is TRBJ1-1; no firm D call. CDR1 and CDR2 (germline): SNHLY, FYNNEI. V lost 6 bases to trimming and J lost 5 bases, with 13 bases between them. The CDR3 extends over 13 amino acids. CDR3 in amino acids: CASRADPNTEAFF. The CDR3 DNA is TGTGCCAGCAGGGCAGACCCCAATACTGAAGCTTTCTTT.

V gene TRBV6-5 combines with J gene TRBJ1-5, with no clear D. V was shortened by 2 bases and J by 0 bases, with 8 bases between the two germline ends. This CDR3 has 15 amino acids. Germline V gene data show CDR1 as MNHEY and CDR2 as SVGAGI. As DNA, the CDR3 is TGTGCCAGCAGTTACCCCCAGATTAGCAATCAGCCCCAGCATTTT. Amino acids: CASSYPQISNQPQHF.

This clone appeared a single time. V gene TRBV9 combines with J gene TRBJ1-2; tentatively, D is TRBD1 (6 bases). The CDR3 has 15 residues. The V end was cut by 7 bases, the J end by 4 bases, with 20 bases between. The germline V gene has CDR1 SGDLS and CDR2 YYNGEE. In DNA form, the CDR3 reads TGTGCCAGCCCCGGAAGGGGGAAGGTATGCTATGGCTACACCTTC. It is translated as CASPGRGKVCYGYTF. Complete variable domain (other parts from reference TRBV9 and TRBJ1-2): DSGVTQTPKHLITATGQRVTLRCSPRSGDLSVYWYQQSLDQGLQFLIQYYNGEERAKGNILERFSAQQFPDLHSELNLSSLELGDSALYFCASPGRGKVCYGYTFGSGTRLTVV.